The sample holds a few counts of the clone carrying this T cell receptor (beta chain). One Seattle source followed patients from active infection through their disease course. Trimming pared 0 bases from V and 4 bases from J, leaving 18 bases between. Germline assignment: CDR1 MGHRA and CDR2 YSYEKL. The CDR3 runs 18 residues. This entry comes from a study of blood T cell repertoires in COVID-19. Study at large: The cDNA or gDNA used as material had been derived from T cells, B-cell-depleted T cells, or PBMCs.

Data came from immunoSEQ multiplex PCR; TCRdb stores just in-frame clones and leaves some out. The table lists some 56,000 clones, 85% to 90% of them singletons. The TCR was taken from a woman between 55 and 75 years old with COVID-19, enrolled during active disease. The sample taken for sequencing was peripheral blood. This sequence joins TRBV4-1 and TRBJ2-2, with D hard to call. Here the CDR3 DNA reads TGCGCCAGCAGCCAAGATCTCACAGCCAGGAAAGTCACCGGGGAGCTGTTTTTT. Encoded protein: CASSQDLTARKVTGELFF.